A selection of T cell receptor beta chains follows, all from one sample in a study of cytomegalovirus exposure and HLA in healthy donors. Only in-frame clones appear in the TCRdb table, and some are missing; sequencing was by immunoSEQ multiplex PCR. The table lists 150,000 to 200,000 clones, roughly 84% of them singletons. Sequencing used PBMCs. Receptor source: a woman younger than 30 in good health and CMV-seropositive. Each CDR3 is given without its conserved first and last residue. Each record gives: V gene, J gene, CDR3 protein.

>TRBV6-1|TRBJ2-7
ASQESSDEQY
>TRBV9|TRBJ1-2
ASSGMEGRGYT
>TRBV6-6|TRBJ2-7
ASRLLGGEQY
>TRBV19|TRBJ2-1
ASTPQGTFTYNEQF
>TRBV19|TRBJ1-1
ASSTRQGVSEAF
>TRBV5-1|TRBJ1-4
ASSPGFGQGRDEKLF
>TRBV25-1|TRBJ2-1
ASSEQGYEQF
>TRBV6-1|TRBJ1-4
ASSEARLREKLF
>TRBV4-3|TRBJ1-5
ASSQGANQPQH
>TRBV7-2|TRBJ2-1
ASSLDRGGYNEQF
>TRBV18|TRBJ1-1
ASSPPVRGSWAEAF
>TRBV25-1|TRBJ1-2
ASSEIGQGDYGYT
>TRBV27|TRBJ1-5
ASSKAGRTLVGHQPQH
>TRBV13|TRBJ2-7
ASSLAGTLGVREQY
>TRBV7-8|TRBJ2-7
ASSPGPAGEQY
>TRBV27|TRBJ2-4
ASSQGFGGKNIQY
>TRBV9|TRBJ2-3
ASSVGSGRLTDTQY
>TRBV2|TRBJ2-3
ASSALSTDTQY
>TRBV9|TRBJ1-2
ASSVSGANYGYT
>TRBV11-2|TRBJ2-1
ASSSRTGRREQF
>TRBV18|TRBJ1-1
ASSSQNTEAF
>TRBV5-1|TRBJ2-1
ASSHLRLRQNYNEQF
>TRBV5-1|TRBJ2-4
ASSLDSDRGHGIAKNIQY
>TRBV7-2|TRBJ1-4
ASSLVTAHNEKLF
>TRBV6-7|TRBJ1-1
ASRVNHRGRGTEAF
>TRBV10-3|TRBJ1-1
AISGIQRNTEAF
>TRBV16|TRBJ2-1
ASSHFRDNEQF
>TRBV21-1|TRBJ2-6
ASICELADLSGANVLT
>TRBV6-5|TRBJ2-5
ASRQRTGARETQY
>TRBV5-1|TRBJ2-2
ASSAGQDSFTGELF
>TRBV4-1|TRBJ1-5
ASSQDLRVDNQPQH
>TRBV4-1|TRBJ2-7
ASSQEARLAGLEQY
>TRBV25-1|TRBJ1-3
ASSEGHSGNTIY
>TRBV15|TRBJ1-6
ATSRDLEGFLPLH
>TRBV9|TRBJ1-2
ASSTADTLYGYT
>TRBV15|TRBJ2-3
ATSRGSGGHTDTQY
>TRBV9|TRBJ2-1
ASSAGTGIYNEQF
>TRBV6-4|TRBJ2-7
ASSVKRGDSYEQY
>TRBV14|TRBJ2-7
ASSTIWRTGTGNYEQY
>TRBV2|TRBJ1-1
ASRDRVFEAF
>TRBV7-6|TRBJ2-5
ASSLNPSAPETQY
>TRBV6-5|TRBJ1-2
ASSYSGQVMRGYT
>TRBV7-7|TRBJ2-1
ASSIRLFEEQF